This T cell receptor (beta chain) was retrieved from a study of breast tumors, draining lymph nodes, adjacent tissues. In TCRdb, the multiplex PCR reads were re-called with MiXCR into one record per CDR3 protein. The sample yields 130,000 or so distinct CDR3 sequences, approximately 20% seen once. Breast cancer patients provided tissue from their axillary draining lymph nodes. Study-level findings and limits: That most tumor T cells come from lymph nodes remained unproven.

J gave up 2 bases and V 6 bases, and 6 bases lay outside the gene matches. The CDR3 spans 14 residues. The germline gives CDR1 SGHVS, CDR2 FQNEAQ. There are many counts of this clonotype. The antigen is not known. This clonotype originated in a female donor with breast cancer. Some clones in this sample may be carry-over from other donors' samples. The V call is TRBV7-8, the J call TRBJ2-5, with TRBD1 matching 7 bases. Sequences were obtained from axillary lymph node tissue. The CDR3 region has the DNA TGTGCCAGCAGTCAAAGGGACAGTCAAGAGACCCAGTACTTC. This gives the protein CASSQRDSQETQYF.